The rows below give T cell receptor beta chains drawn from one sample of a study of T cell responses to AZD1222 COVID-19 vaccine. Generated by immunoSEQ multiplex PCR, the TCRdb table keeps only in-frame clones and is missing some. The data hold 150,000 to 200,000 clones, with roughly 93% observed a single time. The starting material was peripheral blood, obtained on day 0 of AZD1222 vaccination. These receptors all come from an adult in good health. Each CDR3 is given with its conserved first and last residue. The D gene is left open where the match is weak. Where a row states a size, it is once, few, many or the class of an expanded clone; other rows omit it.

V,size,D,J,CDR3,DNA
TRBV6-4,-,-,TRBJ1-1,CASSDSGGVGTEAFF,TGTGCCAGCAGTGACTCCGGAGGGGTCGGCACTGAAGCTTTCTTT
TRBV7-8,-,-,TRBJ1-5,CASSLVAGQSNQPQHF,TGTGCCAGCAGCTTAGTGGCAGGTCAGAGCAATCAGCCCCAGCATTTT
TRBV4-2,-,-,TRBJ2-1,CASSQEDSSYNEQFF,TGTGCCAGCAGCCAGGAGGATAGCTCCTACAATGAGCAGTTCTTC
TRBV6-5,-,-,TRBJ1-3,CASSYSEGIGNTIYF,TGTGCCAGCAGTTACTCGGAGGGTATTGGAAACACCATATATTTT
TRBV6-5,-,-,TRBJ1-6,CASSTGVGGNSPLHF,TGTGCCAGCAGTACCGGGGTGGGGGGTAATTCACCCCTCCACTTT
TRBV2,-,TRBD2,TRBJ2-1,CASSRLAVGNEQFF,TGTGCCAGCAGCAGACTAGCGGTAGGCAATGAGCAGTTCTTC
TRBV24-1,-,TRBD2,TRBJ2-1,CATSSREGILEQFF,TGTGCCACCAGTTCGCGGGAGGGAATCCTTGAGCAGTTCTTC
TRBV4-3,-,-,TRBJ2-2,CASSQTATAGAGELFF,TGCGCCAGCAGCCAGACTGCGACGGCAGGCGCCGGGGAGCTGTTTTTT
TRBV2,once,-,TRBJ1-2,CASRSGGQVDFRYTF,TGTGCCAGCAGGTCGGGGGGACAAGTTGATTTTCGCTACACCTTC
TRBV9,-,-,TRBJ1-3,CASSDRVMSGNTIYF,TGTGCCAGCAGCGACAGGGTTATGTCTGGAAACACCATATATTTT